This entry concerns a single T cell receptor beta chain. The PCR employed 60 Vbeta primers together with 13 Jbeta primers. The table came from immunoSEQ multiplex PCR; TCRdb's copy has only in-frame clones and leaves some out. The sample lists around 150,000 clones, 75% to 80% occurring once. Trimming removed 2 bases at V and 4 bases at J, with 17 bases between. The germline gives CDR1 SGHTA, CDR2 FQGNSA. CDR3 length: 16 residues. These data originate in a study of cytomegalovirus exposure and HLA in healthy donors. About the research overall: In an earlier analysis, 95 million to 140 million unique TCR beta sequences were found from 150 million to 200 million T cells.

When sampled, the donors appeared nominally healthy, though they likely had unrecorded immune exposures. Sequenced sample: PBMCs. The TCR comes from a woman between 50 and 59 years old in good health and CMV-seronegative. The chain employs TRBV7-2 and TRBJ1-2; TRBD1 is a possible D gene (6 bases). The CDR3 nucleotides read TGTGCCAGCAGCTTAAATGCAGGGGCCTCTGGCTATGGCTACACCTTC. It translates to CASSLNAGASGYGYTF.